The rows below give T cell receptor beta chains drawn from one sample of a study of OX40 agonist ivuxolimab in advanced cancers. Assay used: immunoSEQ multiplex PCR; TCRdb lists only in-frame clones, some missing. The repertoire has around 30,000 clones, more than 85% of them found once; the top ten carry roughly a tenth. The sequencing used CD4+ or CD8+ T cells sorted from blood, collected in a trial of the OX40 agonist ivuxolimab. The receptor source for this set is an adult with an advanced solid tumor such as melanoma, head and neck, liver or kidney cancer. CDR3s include the opening cysteine and the closing phenylalanine or tryptophan. A D gene is named only where the DNA matches it firmly. The size entry is marked missing in some rows and otherwise reads once, few, many or a size class.

v_gene: TRBV21-1; j_gene: TRBJ1-5; d_gene: -; abundance: -; CDR3aa: CASSTRDRVCYQPQHF; CDR3nt: TGTGCCAGCAGCACCCGGGACAGGGTGTGTTATCAGCCCCAGCATTTT
v_gene: TRBV9; j_gene: TRBJ2-2; d_gene: TRBD1; abundance: -; CDR3aa: CASSVEDRATGELFF; CDR3nt: TGTGCCAGCAGCGTCGAGGACAGGGCCACCGGGGAGCTGTTTTTT
v_gene: TRBV6-5; j_gene: TRBJ2-5; d_gene: TRBD2; abundance: -; CDR3aa: CASSYVAGGLGETQYF; CDR3nt: TGTGCCAGCAGTTACGTAGCGGGGGGGCTCGGGGAGACCCAGTACTTC
v_gene: TRBV5-5; j_gene: TRBJ2-7; d_gene: -; abundance: -; CDR3aa: CASSFRWSYEQYF; CDR3nt: TGTGCCAGCAGCTTTCGTTGGTCCTACGAGCAGTACTTC
v_gene: TRBV9; j_gene: TRBJ1-4; d_gene: -; abundance: -; CDR3aa: CASSGGTVATNEKLFF; CDR3nt: TGTGCCAGCAGCGGCGGGACCGTAGCAACTAATGAAAAACTGTTTTTT
v_gene: TRBV11-2; j_gene: TRBJ2-2; d_gene: TRBD2; abundance: -; CDR3aa: CASSGLAGGPNTGELFF; CDR3nt: TGTGCCAGCAGCGGGCTAGCGGGGGGCCCGAACACCGGGGAGCTGTTTTTT
v_gene: TRBV7-9; j_gene: TRBJ2-5; d_gene: -; abundance: -; CDR3aa: CASSFQVPQETQYF; CDR3nt: TGTGCCAGCAGCTTCCAGGTCCCCCAAGAGACCCAGTACTTC
v_gene: TRBV4-2; j_gene: TRBJ2-7; d_gene: TRBD2; abundance: -; CDR3aa: CASSQDTIAGAPPYEQYF; CDR3nt: TGTGCCAGCAGCCAAGATACGATAGCGGGGGCCCCCCCCTACGAGCAGTACTTC
v_gene: TRBV5-6; j_gene: TRBJ2-7; d_gene: TRBD1; abundance: -; CDR3aa: CASSSDREGDEQYF; CDR3nt: TGTGCCAGCAGCTCGGACAGGGAAGGAGACGAGCAGTACTTC
v_gene: TRBV9; j_gene: TRBJ1-4; d_gene: TRBD1; abundance: -; CDR3aa: CASSGPGQGSSSTNEKLFF; CDR3nt: TGTGCCAGCAGCGGCCCGGGACAGGGCTCATCCTCAACTAATGAAAAACTGTTTTTT
v_gene: TRBV2; j_gene: TRBJ2-7; d_gene: TRBD1; abundance: -; CDR3aa: CASSETGETLFYEQYF; CDR3nt: TGTGCCAGCAGTGAAACAGGGGAAACACTCTTCTACGAGCAGTACTTC
v_gene: TRBV5-6; j_gene: TRBJ1-1; d_gene: TRBD1; abundance: once; CDR3aa: CASSSDRDTEAFF; CDR3nt: TGTGCCAGCAGCTCTGACAGGGACACTGAAGCTTTCTTT
v_gene: TRBV19; j_gene: TRBJ2-2; d_gene: -; abundance: -; CDR3aa: CASSTGFVSVGELFF; CDR3nt: TGTGCCAGTAGTACAGGGTTCGTCTCTGTCGGGGAGCTGTTTTTT
v_gene: TRBV5-6; j_gene: TRBJ1-1; d_gene: -; abundance: -; CDR3aa: CTSSLLWGTDTEAFF; CDR3nt: TGTACCAGCAGCTTGCTTTGGGGTACGGACACTGAAGCTTTCTTT
v_gene: TRBV27; j_gene: TRBJ2-3; d_gene: -; abundance: -; CDR3aa: CASWSFPDTQYF; CDR3nt: TGTGCCAGCTGGAGCTTTCCAGATACGCAGTATTTT
v_gene: TRBV7-9; j_gene: TRBJ2-7; d_gene: -; abundance: few; CDR3aa: CASSAGLLGQYF; CDR3nt: TGTGCCAGCAGCGCCGGACTCTTGGGGCAGTACTTC
v_gene: TRBV25-1; j_gene: TRBJ2-5; d_gene: TRBD1; abundance: -; CDR3aa: CASSWLGTEQETQYF; CDR3nt: TGTGCCAGCAGTTGGTTAGGGACAGAACAAGAGACCCAGTACTTC
v_gene: TRBV6-5; j_gene: TRBJ1-1; d_gene: -; abundance: -; CDR3aa: CASSYSQGHEAFF; CDR3nt: TGTGCCAGCAGTTACTCGCAGGGCCACGAAGCTTTCTTT
v_gene: TRBV7-9; j_gene: TRBJ2-1; d_gene: TRBD2; abundance: once; CDR3aa: CASSGGLAGPSSYNEQFF; CDR3nt: TGTGCCAGCAGCGGGGGACTAGCGGGTCCCAGCTCCTACAATGAGCAGTTCTTC
v_gene: TRBV11-2; j_gene: TRBJ1-1; d_gene: -; abundance: -; CDR3aa: CASSYRSTEAFF; CDR3nt: TGTGCCAGCAGCTACCGCTCGACTGAAGCTTTCTTT
v_gene: TRBV9; j_gene: TRBJ1-2; d_gene: TRBD1; abundance: -; CDR3aa: CASSPDREPYGYTF; CDR3nt: TGTGCCAGCAGCCCCGACAGGGAACCTTATGGCTACACCTTC
v_gene: TRBV6-5; j_gene: TRBJ1-2; d_gene: TRBD1; abundance: -; CDR3aa: CASSYDRVADGYTF; CDR3nt: TGTGCCAGCAGTTACGACAGGGTTGCTGATGGCTACACCTTC
v_gene: TRBV27; j_gene: TRBJ2-1; d_gene: TRBD2; abundance: -; CDR3aa: CASSKLAGGPLDEQFF; CDR3nt: TGTGCCAGCAGTAAACTAGCGGGGGGGCCTTTAGATGAGCAGTTCTTC
v_gene: TRBV13; j_gene: TRBJ1-2; d_gene: TRBD1; abundance: -; CDR3aa: CASSGQGVGYGYTF; CDR3nt: TGTGCCAGCAGCGGACAGGGGGTGGGGTATGGCTACACCTTC
v_gene: TRBV19; j_gene: TRBJ1-5; d_gene: -; abundance: -; CDR3aa: CASSMGNQPQHF; CDR3nt: TGTGCCAGTAGTATGGGTAATCAGCCCCAGCATTTT
v_gene: TRBV7-9; j_gene: TRBJ2-2; d_gene: TRBD2; abundance: -; CDR3aa: CASLTGGAPTGELFF; CDR3nt: TGTGCCAGCCTCACCGGGGGGGCTCCCACCGGGGAGCTGTTTTTT
v_gene: TRBV28; j_gene: TRBJ2-1; d_gene: -; abundance: -; CDR3aa: CASSFLEEPNEQFF; CDR3nt: TGTGCCAGCAGTTTTTTAGAGGAGCCCAATGAGCAGTTCTTC
v_gene: TRBV27; j_gene: TRBJ2-7; d_gene: -; abundance: -; CDR3aa: CASSLTASYEQYF; CDR3nt: TGTGCCAGCAGTTTGACAGCCTCCTACGAGCAGTACTTC
v_gene: TRBV6-1; j_gene: TRBJ2-7; d_gene: TRBD1; abundance: -; CDR3aa: CASSEAGQANYEQYF; CDR3nt: TGTGCCAGCAGTGAAGCGGGACAGGCCAACTACGAGCAGTACTTC
v_gene: TRBV5-1; j_gene: TRBJ1-1; d_gene: TRBD1; abundance: -; CDR3aa: CASSVTGGLNTEAFF; CDR3nt: TGCGCCAGCAGCGTCACAGGGGGCTTGAACACTGAAGCTTTCTTT
v_gene: TRBV2; j_gene: TRBJ1-5; d_gene: -; abundance: few; CDR3aa: CASRPPGGNQPQHF; CDR3nt: TGTGCCAGCCGTCCTCCGGGAGGCAATCAGCCCCAGCATTTT
v_gene: TRBV7-6; j_gene: TRBJ2-1; d_gene: TRBD2; abundance: -; CDR3aa: CASSPLFSGGLDEQFF; CDR3nt: TGTGCCAGCAGCCCCCTCTTTAGCGGGGGTCTCGATGAGCAGTTCTTC
v_gene: TRBV28; j_gene: TRBJ2-7; d_gene: -; abundance: -; CDR3aa: CASHPAVSLEQYF; CDR3nt: TGTGCCAGTCATCCGGCCGTTAGCCTCGAGCAGTACTTC
v_gene: TRBV11-3; j_gene: TRBJ2-7; d_gene: -; abundance: -; CDR3aa: CASSFGMSYEQYF; CDR3nt: TGTGCCAGCAGCTTTGGGATGTCCTACGAGCAGTACTTC
v_gene: TRBV19; j_gene: TRBJ1-1; d_gene: -; abundance: few; CDR3aa: CASSKPAMNTEAFF; CDR3nt: TGTGCCAGTAGTAAGCCAGCCATGAACACTGAAGCTTTCTTT
v_gene: TRBV11-2; j_gene: TRBJ2-1; d_gene: -; abundance: -; CDR3aa: CASSPFSSYNEQFF; CDR3nt: TGTGCCAGCTCCCCTTTTAGCTCCTACAATGAGCAGTTCTTC
v_gene: TRBV7-9; j_gene: TRBJ1-2; d_gene: TRBD1; abundance: -; CDR3aa: CASSRPEGARGYTF; CDR3nt: TGTGCCAGCAGCCGTCCGGAGGGGGCGCGGGGCTACACCTTC
v_gene: TRBV12-5; j_gene: TRBJ1-1; d_gene: -; abundance: -; CDR3aa: CASGLPPDRSTEAFF; CDR3nt: TGTGCTAGTGGTTTGCCCCCGGATAGGAGCACTGAAGCTTTCTTT
v_gene: TRBV19; j_gene: TRBJ1-1; d_gene: -; abundance: once; CDR3aa: CASSGEGGGEAFF; CDR3nt: TGTGCCAGTAGTGGAGAGGGGGGTGGTGAAGCTTTCTTT
v_gene: TRBV4-3; j_gene: TRBJ2-5; d_gene: TRBD2; abundance: -; CDR3aa: CASSQEGTSGTETQYF; CDR3nt: TGCGCCAGCAGCCAAGAAGGGACTAGCGGGACGGAGACCCAGTACTTC
v_gene: TRBV12-5; j_gene: TRBJ1-1; d_gene: -; abundance: few; CDR3aa: CASGLLRTEAFF; CDR3nt: TGTGCTAGTGGTTTGCTACGCACTGAAGCTTTCTTT
v_gene: TRBV7-9; j_gene: TRBJ1-3; d_gene: -; abundance: -; CDR3aa: CASSRRLPPGNTIYF; CDR3nt: TGTGCCAGCAGCCGACGTCTCCCCCCTGGAAACACCATATATTTT
v_gene: TRBV15; j_gene: TRBJ2-1; d_gene: -; abundance: -; CDR3aa: CATSRGGAGEQFF; CDR3nt: TGTGCCACCAGCAGAGGGGGCGCGGGTGAGCAGTTCTTC
v_gene: TRBV4-2; j_gene: TRBJ2-1; d_gene: TRBD2; abundance: -; CDR3aa: CASSQEVPGGPVNEQFF; CDR3nt: TGTGCCAGCAGCCAAGAAGTTCCGGGGGGGCCAGTCAATGAGCAGTTCTTC
v_gene: TRBV11-2; j_gene: TRBJ2-3; d_gene: -; abundance: -; CDR3aa: CASSLRGYPTSTDTQYF; CDR3nt: TGTGCCAGCAGCTTGCGGGGTTACCCCACTAGCACAGATACGCAGTATTTT
v_gene: TRBV7-2; j_gene: TRBJ2-7; d_gene: -; abundance: -; CDR3aa: CASSLVYEQYF; CDR3nt: TGTGCCAGCAGCTTAGTTTACGAGCAGTACTTC
v_gene: TRBV4-3; j_gene: TRBJ2-5; d_gene: TRBD1; abundance: -; CDR3aa: CASSQAGTGWGRGQETQYF; CDR3nt: TGCGCCAGCAGCCAGGCCGGGACAGGGTGGGGGCGAGGTCAAGAGACCCAGTACTTC
v_gene: TRBV6-5; j_gene: TRBJ2-6; d_gene: -; abundance: once; CDR3aa: CASSYIGAAGANVLTF; CDR3nt: TGTGCCAGCAGTTACATAGGGGCCGCTGGGGCCAACGTCCTGACTTTC
v_gene: TRBV7-9; j_gene: TRBJ2-3; d_gene: TRBD1; abundance: -; CDR3aa: CASSAQGADTQYF; CDR3nt: TGTGCCAGCAGCGCACAGGGGGCCGATACGCAGTATTTT
v_gene: TRBV7-2; j_gene: TRBJ1-1; d_gene: -; abundance: -; CDR3aa: CASSLSRGSGTEAFF; CDR3nt: TGTGCCAGCAGCTTAAGTAGGGGCTCGGGCACTGAAGCTTTCTTT
v_gene: TRBV19; j_gene: TRBJ2-1; d_gene: -; abundance: -; CDR3aa: CASSIVPGIEQFF; CDR3nt: TGTGCCAGTAGTATAGTCCCGGGGATTGAGCAGTTCTTC
v_gene: TRBV4-3; j_gene: TRBJ2-7; d_gene: -; abundance: -; CDR3aa: CASSQVQGYEQYF; CDR3nt: TGCGCCAGCAGCCAAGTTCAGGGGTACGAGCAGTACTTC
v_gene: TRBV30; j_gene: TRBJ2-3; d_gene: TRBD2; abundance: -; CDR3aa: CAWSRLASTDTQYF; CDR3nt: TGTGCCTGGAGCCGACTAGCCTCCACAGATACGCAGTATTTT
v_gene: TRBV19; j_gene: TRBJ2-2; d_gene: TRBD2; abundance: -; CDR3aa: CASSAGGYTGELFF; CDR3nt: TGTGCCAGTAGTGCGGGGGGGTACACCGGGGAGCTGTTTTTT
v_gene: TRBV5-4; j_gene: TRBJ1-1; d_gene: -; abundance: -; CDR3aa: CASSLSQNTEAFF; CDR3nt: TGTGCCAGCAGCTTGTCCCAGAACACTGAAGCTTTCTTT
v_gene: TRBV9; j_gene: TRBJ1-3; d_gene: -; abundance: -; CDR3aa: CASQAPLSGNTIYF; CDR3nt: TGTGCCAGCCAAGCCCCGCTCTCTGGAAACACCATATATTTT
v_gene: TRBV14; j_gene: TRBJ2-1; d_gene: -; abundance: -; CDR3aa: CASSPGAGKGAYNEQFF; CDR3nt: TGTGCCAGCAGCCCTGGGGCAGGAAAGGGCGCCTACAATGAGCAGTTCTTC
v_gene: TRBV7-3; j_gene: TRBJ2-1; d_gene: -; abundance: few; CDR3aa: CASSLDSYNEQFF; CDR3nt: TGTGCCAGCAGCCTCGACAGCTACAATGAGCAGTTCTTC
v_gene: TRBV11-2; j_gene: TRBJ2-5; d_gene: TRBD2; abundance: -; CDR3aa: CASSINGGDQETQYF; CDR3nt: TGTGCCAGCAGCATAAACGGGGGGGACCAAGAGACCCAGTACTTC